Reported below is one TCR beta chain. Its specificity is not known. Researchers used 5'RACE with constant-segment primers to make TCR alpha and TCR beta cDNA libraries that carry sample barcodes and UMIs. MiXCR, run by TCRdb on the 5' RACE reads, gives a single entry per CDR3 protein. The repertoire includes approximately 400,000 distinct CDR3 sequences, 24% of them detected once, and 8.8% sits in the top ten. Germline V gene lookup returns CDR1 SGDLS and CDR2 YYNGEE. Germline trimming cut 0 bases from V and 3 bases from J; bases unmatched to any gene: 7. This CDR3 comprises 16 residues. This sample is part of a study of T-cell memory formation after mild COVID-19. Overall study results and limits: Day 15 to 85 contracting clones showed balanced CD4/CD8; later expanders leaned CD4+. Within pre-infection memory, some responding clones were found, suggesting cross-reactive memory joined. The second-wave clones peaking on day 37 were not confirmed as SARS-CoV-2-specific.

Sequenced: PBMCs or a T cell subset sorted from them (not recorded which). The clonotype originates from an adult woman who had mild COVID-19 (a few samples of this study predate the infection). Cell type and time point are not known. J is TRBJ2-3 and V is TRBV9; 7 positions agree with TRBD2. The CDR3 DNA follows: TGTGCCAGCAGCGTAGTGGGGACTATGGCGACAGATACGCAGTATTTT. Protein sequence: CASSVVGTMATDTQYF.